This T cell receptor beta chain was captured by sequencing in a study of blood T cell repertoires in COVID-19. Whole-study context: PBMCs, B-cell-depleted T cells, or T cells were the source of the cDNA or gDNA that made up the material.

Authors' analysis steps: Reference gene primer amplification in the assay estimated nucleated cell counts. Measured with immunoSEQ multiplex PCR; TCRdb has only the in-frame clones, and not every one. Clone size and V and J calls were adopted from that table, with D and trimming inferred from the DNA. The sample consists of about 190,000 clones, approximately 90% of them appearing once. The CDR3 runs to 15 residues. In germline, CDR1 is SGDLS, CDR2 YYNGEE. Trimming took 3 bases from V and 1 from J; bases not matched to a gene: 5. The receptor's source is a man aged 70-80 years with active or convalescent COVID-19. This chain uses TRBV9 with TRBJ2-3, with 7 bases lining up with TRBD2. The sample comprised peripheral blood. The CDR3 DNA reads as TGTGCCAGCAGCGCAGGTAGCGGGCGCACAGATACGCAGTATTTT. Amino acid sequence: CASSAGSGRTDTQYF.